This note documents a single TCR beta chain sequence. V was pared by 4 bases and J by 1 base, with 6 bases of the junction left unmatched. Germline lookup yields CDR1 SEHNR and CDR2 FQNEAQ (reference sequence). The CDR3 length is 15 residues. This entry comes from a study of cytomegalovirus exposure and HLA in healthy donors. The protocol was immunoSEQ multiplex PCR, while the TCRdb copy is restricted to in-frame clones and leaves out a portion. Counted here are approximately 120,000 clones, approximately 94% occurring once; the ten biggest clones make up 1.7%. The sequenced sample was PBMCs. The chain has TRBV7-9 and TRBJ1-1; 7 bases agree with TRBD1. The TCR originated in a man aged 18-30 years in good health and CMV-seronegative. This chain's CDR3 is CASSYSGTANTEAFF. As DNA, the CDR3 is TGTGCCAGCAGCTATTCCGGGACAGCGAACACTGAAGCTTTCTTT.